The clone carrying this TCR beta chain was counted at least ten times. Its specificity is unknown. TCR beta CDR3 was amplified from genomic DNA by two-round multiplex PCR. Amplification in first-round PCR relied on primers specific to each TRBV and TRBJ gene. Each CDR3 protein gets one entry after TCRdb re-called the multiplex PCR reads with MiXCR. Of 30,000 to 40,000 distinct CDR3 sequences detected, approximately 35% appear once; the ten largest clones hold about 25%. This specimen comes from a study of prognosis after radiotherapy for stage I lung cancer. Findings and caveats of the study: Lower post-radiation Shannon entropy was seen in patients who went on to develop distant metastases. Usage of TRBV and TRBJ genes reportedly differed between metastatic and non-metastatic patients. Compared with a median of around 10,000 beforehand, unique TCR clone counts dropped to around 7,000 after stereotactic body radiation therapy.

Material: PBMCs, obtained before or after stereotactic body radiation therapy (not recorded which). This receptor was taken from a donor aged 50 or older with non-small cell lung cancer.

In DNA form, the CDR3 reads TGTGCCAGCAGGAAGGGACTAGCGGGGGGACTGAATGAGCAGTTCTTC. This translates into CASRKGLAGGLNEQFF. The V and J genes are TRBV12-3 or TRBV12-4 and TRBJ2-1, with TRBD2 matching 15 bases. The junction had 7 bases not matched to a gene; V was cut back by 6 bases and J by 7 bases. CDR3 length: 16 residues.